This entry describes one T cell receptor (beta chain). This specimen comes from a study of blood T cell repertoires in COVID-19. The protocol was immunoSEQ multiplex PCR, while the TCRdb copy is restricted to in-frame clones and leaves out a portion. The sample includes about 98,000 clones, about 89% of them seen just once. This receptor was obtained from a man over 45 with acute or convalescent COVID-19. The material sequenced was peripheral blood.

For the CDR3, the DNA is TGTGCCAGCAGCCAGTTCGTCGGGAAGGTCGATGAGCAGTTCTTC. Its protein is CASSQFVGKVDEQFF. The chain has TRBV3-1 (or the pseudogene TRBV3-2) and TRBJ2-1; D might be TRBD2 (5 bases). The CDR3 spans 15 residues. Germline CDR1 and CDR2: LGHDT and YNNKEL (reference sequence). V lost 3 bases to trimming and J lost 8 bases, with 17 bases between them.